This T cell receptor (beta chain) was sequenced in a study of blood T cell repertoires in COVID-19. About the study: PBMCs, B-cell-depleted T cells, or T cells were the source of the cDNA or gDNA that made up the material.

Libraries were prepared by immunoSEQ multiplex PCR; TCRdb keeps only in-frame clonotypes and omits some of them. The data contain a few hundred thousand clones, roughly 86% of them seen just once; the ten biggest clones take up about 3%. Germline V gene data show CDR1 as ENHRY and CDR2 as SYGVKD. The J segment lost 7 bases and the V segment lost 6 bases, leaving 6 bases of the junction unmatched. The CDR3 has 13 residues. The gene calls are TRBV10-3 and TRBJ2-1; 7 nucleotides align to TRBD2. Sequenced material: peripheral blood. The clonotype comes from a human donor in a cohort sampled during active COVID-19. DNA of the CDR3: TGTGCCATCAGGGGGACTACGGGGAATGAGCAGTTCTTC. Amino acids: CAIRGTTGNEQFF.